This TCR beta chain was sequenced for a study of glioma-infiltrating T cells. Study-wide results and caveats: Very few CDR3 sequences were shared between tissue and blood. Non-neoplastic patients had below-expected tissue-blood divergence, while all gliomas exceeded expectation.

V was pared by 8 bases and J by 5 bases, with 16 bases between. This CDR3 has 14 residues. Germline-derived CDR1 and CDR2 are MNHEY and SMNVEV (reference sequence). At least ten counts were recorded for this clonotype. Its antigen is not identified. TCR alpha and beta CDR3 regions were amplified from RNA using iRepertoire nested multiplex PCR. Tissue mRNA or PBMC total RNA, about 95-450 ng, went into one-step reverse transcription and amplification. TCRdb reprocessed the multiplex PCR reads via MiXCR and lists one record per CDR3 protein. The profile shows 150,000 to 200,000 distinct CDR3 sequences, over 30% of them singletons.

The chain couples TRBV27 to TRBJ2-1; D call uncertain. This clonotype was sampled from a human donor with low-grade glioma or glioblastoma, undergoing nonglioma brain surgery, or in good health (not recorded which). Sequenced material: glioma tissue, nonneoplastic brain tissue, or PBMCs (not recorded which). Here the CDR3 DNA reads TGTGCCAGCGGCGCCGAGGCTTTCCACAATGAGCAGTTCTTC. Encoded protein: CASGAEAFHNEQFF.